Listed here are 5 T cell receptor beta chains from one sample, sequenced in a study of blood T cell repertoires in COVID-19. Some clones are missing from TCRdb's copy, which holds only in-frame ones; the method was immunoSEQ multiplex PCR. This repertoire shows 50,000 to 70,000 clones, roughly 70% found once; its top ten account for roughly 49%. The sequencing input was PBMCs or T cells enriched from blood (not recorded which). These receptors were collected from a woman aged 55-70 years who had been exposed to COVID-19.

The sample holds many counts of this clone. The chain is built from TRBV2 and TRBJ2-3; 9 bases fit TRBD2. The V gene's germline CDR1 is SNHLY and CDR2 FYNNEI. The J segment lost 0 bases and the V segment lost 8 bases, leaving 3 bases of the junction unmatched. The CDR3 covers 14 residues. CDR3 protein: CASGLAGSTDTQYF. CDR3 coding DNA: TGTGCCAGCGGGCTAGCGGGAAGCACAGATACGCAGTATTTT.

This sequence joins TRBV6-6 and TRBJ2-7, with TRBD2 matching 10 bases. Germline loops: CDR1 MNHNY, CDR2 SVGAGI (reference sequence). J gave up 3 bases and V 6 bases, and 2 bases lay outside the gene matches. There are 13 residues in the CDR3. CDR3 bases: TGTGCCAGCAGGGCTAGCGGGAGCTACGAGCAGTACTTC. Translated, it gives CASRASGSYEQYF.

CDR3: CASSPGAGGQPQHF. The CDR3 DNA reads TGTGCCAGCTCACCAGGGGCAGGGGGCCAGCCCCAGCATTTT. The rearrangement joins TRBV18 to TRBJ1-5; 8 bases fit TRBD1. This CDR3 spans 14 amino acids. Germline V gene data show CDR1 as KGHSH and CDR2 as LQKENI. Trimming removed 2 bases from V and 7 bases from J; junction bases left unmatched: 4.

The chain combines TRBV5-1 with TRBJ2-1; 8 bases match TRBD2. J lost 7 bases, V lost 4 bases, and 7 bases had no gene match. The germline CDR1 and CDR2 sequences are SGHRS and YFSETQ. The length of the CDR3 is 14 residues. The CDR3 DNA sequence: TGCGCCAGCAGCCCGGGACTAGGATTAAATGAGCAGTTCTTC. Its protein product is CASSPGLGLNEQFF.

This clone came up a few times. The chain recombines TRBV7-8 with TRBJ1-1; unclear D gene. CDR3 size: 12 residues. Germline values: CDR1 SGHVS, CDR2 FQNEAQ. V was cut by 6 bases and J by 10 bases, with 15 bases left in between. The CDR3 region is CASSAAGLGAFF. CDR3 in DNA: TGTGCCAGCAGTGCGGCGGGCCTTGGAGCTTTCTTT.